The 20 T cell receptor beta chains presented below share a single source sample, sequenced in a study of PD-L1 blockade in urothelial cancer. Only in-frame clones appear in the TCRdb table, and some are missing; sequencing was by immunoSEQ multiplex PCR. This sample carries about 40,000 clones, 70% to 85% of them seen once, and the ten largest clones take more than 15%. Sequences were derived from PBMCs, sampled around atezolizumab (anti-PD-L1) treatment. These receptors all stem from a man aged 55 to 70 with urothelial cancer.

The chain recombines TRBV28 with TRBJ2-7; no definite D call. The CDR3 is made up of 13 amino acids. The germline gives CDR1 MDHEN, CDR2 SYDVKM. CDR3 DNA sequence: TGTGCGCATGGTGGTACCCCTACCTACGAGCAGTACTTC. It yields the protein CAHGGTPTYEQYF.

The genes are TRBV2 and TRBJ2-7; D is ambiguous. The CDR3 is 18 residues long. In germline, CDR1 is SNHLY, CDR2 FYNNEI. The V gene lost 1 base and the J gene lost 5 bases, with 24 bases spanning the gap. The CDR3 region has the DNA TGTGCCAGCAGTGAAGGTCCCCGTGAGGCCTCCCCAGTCCACGAGCAGTACTTC. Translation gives CASSEGPREASPVHEQYF.

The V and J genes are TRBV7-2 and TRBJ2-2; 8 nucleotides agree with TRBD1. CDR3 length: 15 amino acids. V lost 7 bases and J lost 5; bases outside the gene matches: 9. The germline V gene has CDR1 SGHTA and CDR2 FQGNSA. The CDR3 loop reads CASMRGQGETGELFF. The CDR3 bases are TGTGCCAGCATGCGCGGACAGGGTGAAACCGGGGAGCTGTTTTTT.

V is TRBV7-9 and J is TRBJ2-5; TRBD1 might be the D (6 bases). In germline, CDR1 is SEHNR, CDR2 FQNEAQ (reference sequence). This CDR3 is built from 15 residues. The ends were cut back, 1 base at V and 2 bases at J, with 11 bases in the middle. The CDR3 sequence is CASSLGQGTQETQYF. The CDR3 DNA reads TGTGCCAGCAGCTTAGGGCAGGGGACACAAGAGACCCAGTACTTC.

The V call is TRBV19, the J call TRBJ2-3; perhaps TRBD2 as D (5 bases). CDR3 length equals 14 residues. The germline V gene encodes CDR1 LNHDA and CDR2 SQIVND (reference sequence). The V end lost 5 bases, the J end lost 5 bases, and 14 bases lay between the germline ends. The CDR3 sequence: CASSSWYSVDTQYF. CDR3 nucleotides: TGTGCCAGTAGTTCATGGTATAGCGTAGATACGCAGTATTTT.

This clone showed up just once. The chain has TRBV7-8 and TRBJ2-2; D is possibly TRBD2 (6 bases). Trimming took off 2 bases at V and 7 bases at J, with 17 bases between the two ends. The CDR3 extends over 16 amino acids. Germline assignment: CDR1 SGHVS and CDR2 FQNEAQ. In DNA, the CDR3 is TGTGCCAGCAGCTTAAAGGGGACGGGGGTCTTCGGGGAGCTGTTTTTT. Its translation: CASSLKGTGVFGELFF.

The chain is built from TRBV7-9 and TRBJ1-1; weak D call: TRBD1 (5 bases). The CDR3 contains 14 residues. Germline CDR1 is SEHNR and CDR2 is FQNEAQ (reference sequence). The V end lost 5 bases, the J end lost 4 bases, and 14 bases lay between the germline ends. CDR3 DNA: TGTGCCAGCAGCCCGTTCGGGGGGGGCACTGAAGCTTTCTTT. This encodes CASSPFGGGTEAFF.

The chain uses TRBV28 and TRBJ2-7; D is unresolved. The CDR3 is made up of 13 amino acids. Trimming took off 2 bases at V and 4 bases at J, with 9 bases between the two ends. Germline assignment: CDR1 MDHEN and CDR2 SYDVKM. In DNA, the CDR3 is TGTGCCAGCAGTTTACGTGGAGTATACGAGCAGTACTTC. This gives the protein CASSLRGVYEQYF.

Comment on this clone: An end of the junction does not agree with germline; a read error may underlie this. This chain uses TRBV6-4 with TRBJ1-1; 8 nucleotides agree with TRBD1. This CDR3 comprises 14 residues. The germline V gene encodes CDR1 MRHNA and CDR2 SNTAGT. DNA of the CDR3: TGTGCCAGCAGCCCCGGACAGGGTAGGACCCTTCTTTTTTTT. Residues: CASSPGQGRTLLFF.

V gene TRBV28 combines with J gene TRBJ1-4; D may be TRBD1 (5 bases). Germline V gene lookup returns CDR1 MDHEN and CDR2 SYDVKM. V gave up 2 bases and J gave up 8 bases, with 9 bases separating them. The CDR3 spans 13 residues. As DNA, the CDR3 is TGTGCCAGCAGTTTAGGTAGGACAGAAAAACTGTTTTTT. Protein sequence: CASSLGRTEKLFF.

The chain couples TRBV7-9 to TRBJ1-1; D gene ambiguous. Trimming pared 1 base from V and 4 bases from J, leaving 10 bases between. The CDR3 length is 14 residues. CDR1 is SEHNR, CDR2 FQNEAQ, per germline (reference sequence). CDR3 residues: CASSLVLESTEAFF. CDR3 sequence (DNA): TGTGCCAGCAGCTTAGTGTTAGAAAGCACTGAAGCTTTCTTT.

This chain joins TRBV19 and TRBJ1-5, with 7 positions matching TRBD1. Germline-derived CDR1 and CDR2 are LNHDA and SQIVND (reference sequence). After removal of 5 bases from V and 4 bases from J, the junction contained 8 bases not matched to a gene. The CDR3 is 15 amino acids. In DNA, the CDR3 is TGTGCCAGTAGTTCCGGGACAGCTGAAAATCAGCCCCAGCATTTT. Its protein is CASSSGTAENQPQHF.

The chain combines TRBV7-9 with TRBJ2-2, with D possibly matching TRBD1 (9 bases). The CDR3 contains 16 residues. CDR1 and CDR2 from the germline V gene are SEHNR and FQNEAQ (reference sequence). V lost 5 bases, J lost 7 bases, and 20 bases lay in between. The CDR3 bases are TGTGCCAGCAGCCTACTAGCGGACAGGGGAGACGGGGAGCTGTTTTTT. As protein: CASSLLADRGDGELFF.

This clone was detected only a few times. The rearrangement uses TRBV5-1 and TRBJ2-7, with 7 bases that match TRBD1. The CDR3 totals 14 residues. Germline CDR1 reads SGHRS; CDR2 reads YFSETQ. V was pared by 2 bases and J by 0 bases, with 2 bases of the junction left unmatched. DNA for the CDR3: TGCGCCAGCAGCTTATGGACAGGCTCCTACGAGCAGTACTTC. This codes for CASSLWTGSYEQYF.

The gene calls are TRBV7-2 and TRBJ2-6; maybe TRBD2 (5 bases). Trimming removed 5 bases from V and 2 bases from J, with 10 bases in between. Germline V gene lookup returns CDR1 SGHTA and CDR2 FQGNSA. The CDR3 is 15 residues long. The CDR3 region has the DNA TGTGCCAGCAGCCAACAAGCGGCTGGGGCCAACGTCCTGACTTTC. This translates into CASSQQAAGANVLTF.

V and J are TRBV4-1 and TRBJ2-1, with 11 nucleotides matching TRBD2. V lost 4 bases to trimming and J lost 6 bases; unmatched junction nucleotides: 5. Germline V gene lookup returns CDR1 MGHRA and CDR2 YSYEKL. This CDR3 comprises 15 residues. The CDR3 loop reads CASSPSGGRSNEQFF. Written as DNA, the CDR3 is TGCGCCAGCAGCCCTAGCGGGGGGCGAAGCAATGAGCAGTTCTTC.

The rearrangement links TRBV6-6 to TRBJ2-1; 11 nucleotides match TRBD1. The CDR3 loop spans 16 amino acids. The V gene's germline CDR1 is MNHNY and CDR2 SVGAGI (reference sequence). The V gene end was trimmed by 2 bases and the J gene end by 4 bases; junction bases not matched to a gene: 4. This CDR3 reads CASSYPGTGGYNEQFF. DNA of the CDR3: TGTGCCAGCAGTTACCCAGGGACAGGGGGGTACAATGAGCAGTTCTTC.

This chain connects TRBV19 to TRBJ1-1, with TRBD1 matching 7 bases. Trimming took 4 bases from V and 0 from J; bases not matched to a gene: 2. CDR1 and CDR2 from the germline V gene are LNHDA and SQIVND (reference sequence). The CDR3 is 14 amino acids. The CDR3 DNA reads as TGTGCCAGTAGTAGACAGGGAGTGAACACTGAAGCTTTCTTT. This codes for CASSRQGVNTEAFF. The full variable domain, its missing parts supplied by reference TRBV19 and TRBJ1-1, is DGGITQSPKYLFRKEGQNVTLSCEQNLNHDAMYWYRQDPGQGLRLIYYSQIVNDFQKGDIAEGYSVSREKKESFPLTVTSAQKNPTAFYLCASSRQGVNTEAFFGQGTRLTVV.

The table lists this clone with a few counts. The chain's CDR3 is CSAHGQVPTGELFF. CDR3 DNA: TGCAGCGCTCATGGCCAGGTACCAACCGGGGAGCTGTTTTTT. This sequence joins TRBV29-1 and TRBJ2-2, with D uncertain. Germline assignment: CDR1 SQVTM and CDR2 ANQGSEA. The CDR3 is 14 residues long. The ends were cut back, 7 bases at V and 5 bases at J, with 17 bases in the middle.

The CDR3 nucleotides are TGTGCCACCAGCAGAGAGGATACGGGGGGCGACACTGAAGCTTTCTTT. Protein sequence: CATSREDTGGDTEAFF. The genes are TRBV15 and TRBJ1-1; a possible D gene is TRBD1 (6 bases). The CDR3 is made up of 16 amino acids. Germline CDR1 is LNHNV and CDR2 is YYDKDF (reference sequence). The V and J ends lost 0 bases and 3 bases respectively, with 14 bases between them.